This TCR beta chain is from a study of blood T cells in healthy people across ages. In its sample, this clonotype was seen a few times. Just one base apart from a much larger clone, this may be a read error. The germline gives CDR1 MNHEY, CDR2 SMNVEV (reference sequence). The V end was cut by 2 bases, the J end by 10 bases, with 21 bases between. CDR3 size: 16 residues. Donors ranged from roughly 6 to 100 years old and were healthy Caucasians in Russia. Donors gave roughly 10 milliliters of peripheral blood apiece. Alongside a J-beta primer mix, a sample-barcoded 5' primer served in a second PCR lasting about 6 to 11 cycles. Any given sample supplied a minimum of 3 million CDR3-containing paired-end reads. Each CDR3 protein is one row after TCRdb ran MiXCR on the 5' RACE reads. The sample shows hundreds of thousands of distinct CDR3 sequences, roughly 32% of them seen only once.

The specimen sequenced was blood. The TCR sequence derives from a woman of 80 years or more in good health. V usage is TRBV27 and J usage is TRBJ2-1, with TRBD2 as a possible D gene (6 bases). CDR3 coding DNA: TGTGCCAGCAGTTTAGCGGGGACGGGCGCCTTCTACGAGCAGTTCTTC. Translating gives CASSLAGTGAFYEQFF.